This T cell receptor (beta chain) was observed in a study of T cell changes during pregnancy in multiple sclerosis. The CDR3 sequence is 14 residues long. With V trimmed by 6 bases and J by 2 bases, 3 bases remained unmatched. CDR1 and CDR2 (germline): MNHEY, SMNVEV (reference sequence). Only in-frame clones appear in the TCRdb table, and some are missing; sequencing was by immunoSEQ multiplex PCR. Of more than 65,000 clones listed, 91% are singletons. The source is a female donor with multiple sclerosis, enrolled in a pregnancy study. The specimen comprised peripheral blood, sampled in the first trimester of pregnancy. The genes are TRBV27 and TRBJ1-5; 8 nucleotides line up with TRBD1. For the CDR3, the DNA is TGTGCCAGCAGGGAGGGACAGGGCAATCAGCCCCAGCATTTT. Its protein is CASREGQGNQPQHF.